This TCR beta chain was found in a study of T cell responses to AZD1222 COVID-19 vaccine. The study, taken as a whole, reports: White British donors predominated, females outnumbered males, and clonal diversity was possibly underestimated. All repertoire sampling was performed exclusively after the peak T cell response.

For this clone: Its antigen is unknown.

Measured with immunoSEQ multiplex PCR; TCRdb has only the in-frame clones, and not every one. The repertoire holds around 150,000 clones, with around 90% as singletons. Trimming at V came to 6 bases and at J to 10 bases, leaving 6 bases not matched to a gene. CDR3 length: 13 amino acids. Germline values: CDR1 LNHDA, CDR2 SQIVND (reference sequence). The sample here was peripheral blood, taken on day 0 of AZD1222 vaccination. This chain uses TRBV19 with TRBJ1-6; TRBD1 agrees at 7 bases. This sequence originates from an adult in good health. The DNA of the CDR3 is TGTGCCAGTAGCCGACAGGGAGACTCACCCCTCCACTTT. Protein sequence: CASSRQGDSPLHF.